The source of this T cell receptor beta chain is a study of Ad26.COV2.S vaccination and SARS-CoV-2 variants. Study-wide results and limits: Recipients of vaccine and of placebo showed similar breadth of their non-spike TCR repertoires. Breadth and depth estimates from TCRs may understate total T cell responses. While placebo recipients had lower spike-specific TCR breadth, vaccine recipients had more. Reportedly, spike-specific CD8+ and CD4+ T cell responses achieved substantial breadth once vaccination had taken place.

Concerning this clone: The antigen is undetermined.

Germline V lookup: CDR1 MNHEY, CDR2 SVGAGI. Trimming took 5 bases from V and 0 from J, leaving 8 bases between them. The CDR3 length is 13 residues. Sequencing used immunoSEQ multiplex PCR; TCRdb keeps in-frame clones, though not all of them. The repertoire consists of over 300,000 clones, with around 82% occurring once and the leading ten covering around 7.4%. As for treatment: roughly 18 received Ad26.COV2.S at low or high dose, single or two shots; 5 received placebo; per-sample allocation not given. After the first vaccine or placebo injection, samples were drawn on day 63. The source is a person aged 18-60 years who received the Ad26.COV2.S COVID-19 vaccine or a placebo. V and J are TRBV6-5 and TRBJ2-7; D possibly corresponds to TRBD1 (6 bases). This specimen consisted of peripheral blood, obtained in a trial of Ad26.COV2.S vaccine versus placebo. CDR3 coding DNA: TGTGCCAGCAGTCTAGGGGGCTCCTACGAGCAGTACTTC. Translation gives CASSLGGSYEQYF.